Listed here are 23 T cell receptor beta chains from one sample, sequenced in a study of cytomegalovirus exposure and HLA in healthy donors. Amplification used 60 Vbeta primers and 13 Jbeta primers. The method was immunoSEQ multiplex PCR; TCRdb's version includes in-frame clones alone and lacks a portion of them. The sample contains 110,000 to 150,000 clones, roughly 79% of which appear only once. The sample was PBMCs. These receptors were collected from a woman aged 40 to 49 in good health and CMV-seronegative.

V is TRBV10-3 and J is TRBJ1-4, with D unresolved. V lost 4 bases to trimming and J lost 0 bases, with 12 bases between them. Germline V CDR1 and CDR2: ENHRY, SYGVKD. CDR3 size: 16 residues. In DNA form, the CDR3 reads TGTGCCATCAGTGGGGTAGGGAGTGCAACTAATGAAAAACTGTTTTTT. It is translated as CAISGVGSATNEKLFF.

In this sample, this clone turned up once. The chain couples TRBV27 to TRBJ2-1, with D perhaps matching TRBD2 (5 bases). The CDR3 totals 15 residues. Germline CDR1 is MNHEY and CDR2 is SMNVEV (reference sequence). The ends were cut back, 2 bases at V and 9 bases at J, with 17 bases in the middle. As DNA, the CDR3 is TGTGCCAGCAGTTTAGGAGGACCCCAAGGCGGTGAGCAGTTCTTC. This gives the protein CASSLGGPQGGEQFF.

The chain is built from TRBV19 and TRBJ2-5; D perhaps matches TRBD1 (6 bases). This CDR3 is built from 17 residues. V was trimmed by 3 bases and J by 1 base, leaving 18 bases between them. Germline V gene sequence: CDR1 LNHDA, CDR2 SQIVND (reference sequence). This CDR3 reads CASSMVGRGAFQETQYF. In DNA, the CDR3 is TGTGCCAGTAGTATGGTCGGCAGGGGCGCCTTCCAAGAGACCCAGTACTTC.

The rearrangement uses TRBV18 and TRBJ1-2; 9 bases match TRBD1. The CDR3 runs to 15 residues. Germline CDR1 is KGHSH and CDR2 is LQKENI. Trimming cost V 0 bases and J 8 bases; bases outside gene matches: 7. This CDR3 reads CASSPPYRGPDGYTF. DNA for the CDR3: TGTGCCAGCTCACCACCGTACAGGGGGCCGGACGGCTACACCTTC.

This rearrangement joins TRBV7-2 to TRBJ2-1; D might be TRBD2 (6 bases). Germline values: CDR1 SGHTA, CDR2 FQGNSA. Trimming removed 4 bases from V and 9 bases from J, with 13 bases in between. The CDR3 length is 13 residues. The CDR3 coding sequence is TGTGCCAGCAGCTCCCGACTAGGAAGTGAGCAGTTCTTC. Amino acid sequence: CASSSRLGSEQFF.

V is TRBV12-5 and J is TRBJ1-1; 7 bases map to TRBD1. Germline assignment: CDR1 LGHNT and CDR2 FRNRAP. This CDR3 is 15 amino acids long. J was trimmed by 4 bases and V by 4 bases; bases with no gene match: 9. Here the CDR3 DNA reads TGTGCTAGTGGTTCCCAAGAAGGGGGCTCCACTGAAGCTTTCTTT. It is translated as CASGSQEGGSTEAFF.

J is TRBJ1-2 and V is TRBV9, with 9 bases fitting TRBD1. CDR1 and CDR2 from the germline V gene are SGDLS and YYNGEE. The CDR3 sequence is 14 residues long. The V gene end was trimmed by 3 bases and the J gene end by 8 bases; junction bases not matched to a gene: 8. The CDR3 bases are TGTGCCAGCAGCGCTCAAGGGACAGGGAGGGGCTACACCTTC. It specifies CASSAQGTGRGYTF.

There are a few counts of this clone. V gene TRBV6-1 combines with J gene TRBJ2-7; tentative D call: TRBD1 (6 bases). Germline CDR1 and CDR2: MNHNS and SASEGT. The V end lost 4 bases, the J end lost 2 bases, and 15 bases lay between the germline ends. This CDR3 contains 15 residues. In DNA form, the CDR3 reads TGTGCCAGCAGTGGGGTGGCCAACAGGGCCTACGAGCAGTACTTC. Its protein product is CASSGVANRAYEQYF.

This clone has just a few counts. V and J are TRBV5-4 and TRBJ1-4, with D possibly TRBD1 on 6 matching bases. Germline CDR1 is SGHNT and CDR2 is YYREEE (reference sequence). The CDR3 is 15 amino acids. The ends were cut back, 4 bases at V and 8 bases at J, with 18 bases in the middle. The chain's CDR3 is CASSAQGATQEKLFF. In nucleotides, the CDR3 is TGTGCCAGCAGCGCACAGGGAGCTACGCAGGAAAAACTGTTTTTT. Together with reference TRBV5-4 and TRBJ1-4, the CDR3 gives the full variable domain: ETGVTQSPTHLIKTRGQQVTLRCSSQSGHNTVSWYQQALGQGPQFIFQYYREEENGRGNFPPRFSGLQFPNYSSELNVNALELDDSALYLCASSAQGATQEKLFFGSGTQLSVL.

A word on this clone: Because it lacks the conserved phenylalanine or tryptophan at the end, this CDR3 is likely a read error. CDR3: CASSPGLYEQYL. The CDR3 coding sequence is TGTGCCAGCAGCCCAGGACTCTACGAGCAGTACCTC. J is TRBJ2-7 and V is TRBV7-8, with D perhaps TRBD2 (5 bases). The CDR3 consists of 12 residues. Germline V lookup: CDR1 SGHVS, CDR2 FQNEAQ. V dropped 5 bases and J dropped 3 bases, with 8 bases sitting between them.

This clone was observed a single time. One junction end does not reproduce the germline sequence, and a read error may be involved. The CDR3 DNA follows: TGTTCCAGCAGACCCGGGACTAGCGACAGGACAGATACGCAGTATTTT. Amino acids: CSSRPGTSDRTDTQYF. The chain is built from TRBV7-9 and TRBJ2-3; TRBD2 matches 10 bases. The CDR3 spans 16 residues. Germline V gene data show CDR1 as SEHNR and CDR2 as FQNEAQ (reference sequence).

The chain has TRBV11-2 and TRBJ2-5; possibly TRBD1 for D (6 bases). The CDR3 covers 14 residues. Germline CDR1 reads SGHAT; CDR2 reads FQNNGV. V was trimmed by 3 bases and J by 1 base, leaving 9 bases between them. CDR3 bases: TGTGCCAGCAGCTTTACAGGGTCCCAAGAGACCCAGTACTTC. This sequence encodes CASSFTGSQETQYF.

The chain has TRBV6-5 and TRBJ2-7; TRBD2 might be the D (5 bases). The CDR3 spans 16 residues. Germline CDR1 reads MNHEY; CDR2 reads SVGAGI. V was cut by 1 base and J by 0 bases, with 13 bases left in between. CDR3: CASSYLPGSHSYEQYF. CDR3 nucleotide sequence: TGTGCCAGCAGTTACTTACCGGGATCCCACTCCTACGAGCAGTACTTC.

The sample holds a few counts of this clone. The genes are TRBV10-3 and TRBJ1-2; TRBD1 agrees at 7 bases. Germline V lookup: CDR1 ENHRY, CDR2 SYGVKD. Trimming cost V 6 bases and J 2 bases; bases outside gene matches: 3. There are 13 residues in the CDR3. The CDR3 nucleotides are TGTGCCATCAGCGGGGGACAGAACTATGGCTACACCTTC. Protein: CAISGGQNYGYTF.

The chain joins TRBV4-2 to TRBJ1-2; 12 bases match TRBD1. V lost 4 bases, J lost 8 bases, and 11 bases stayed unmatched. This CDR3 is 16 amino acids long. In germline, CDR1 is LGHNA, CDR2 YNFKEQ. CDR3 sequence reads: CASSPRGTGGASGYTF. The CDR3 DNA sequence: TGTGCCAGCAGCCCAAGAGGGACAGGGGGCGCGTCGGGCTACACCTTC.

With regard to this clone: At one boundary the junction diverges from the germline segment, which might be a read error. The chain has TRBV7-9 and TRBJ2-4; 10 nucleotides agree with TRBD1. This CDR3 comprises 18 residues. Germline V CDR1 and CDR2: SEHNR, FQNEAQ (reference sequence). The CDR3 DNA follows: TGTTCCAGCAGCCCTGGACAGGGGGAATATTCGGCCAAAAACATTCAGTACTTC. Encoded protein: CSSSPGQGEYSAKNIQYF. Combining the CDR3 with reference TRBV7-9 and TRBJ2-4 gives the whole variable domain DTGVSQNPRHKITKRGQNVTFRCDPISEHNRLYWYRQTLGQGPEFLTYFQNEAQLEKSRLLSDRFSAERPKGSFSTLEIQRTEQGDSAMYLCSSSPGQGEYSAKNIQYFGAGTRLSVL.

This clone was counted between two and nine times. The chain is built from TRBV18 and TRBJ2-3; 14 positions match TRBD2. Germline V lookup: CDR1 KGHSH, CDR2 LQKENI. The CDR3 is 17 amino acids. Trimming took 2 bases from V and 1 from J; bases not matched to a gene: 2. The CDR3 sequence is CASSPGTSGSGTDTQYF. The CDR3 DNA is TGTGCCAGCTCACCAGGGACTAGCGGGAGTGGCACAGATACGCAGTATTTT.

The chain couples TRBV27 to TRBJ1-2; D is possibly TRBD1 (6 bases). The germline CDR1 and CDR2 sequences are MNHEY and SMNVEV (reference sequence). Between the trimmed V and J ends, which lost 1 base and 2 bases, there was a span of 11 bases. The CDR3 is made up of 15 amino acids. CDR3 nucleotides: TGTGCCAGCAGTTTATTTGGCAGGGGAAACTATGGCTACACCTTC. Protein product: CASSLFGRGNYGYTF.

This sequence joins TRBV5-1 and TRBJ1-1; maybe TRBD1 (5 bases). In germline, CDR1 is SGHRS, CDR2 YFSETQ. The CDR3 totals 17 residues. Trimming took 2 bases from V and 1 from J, leaving 18 bases between them. The CDR3 sequence: CASSFERGWSTNTEAFF. Here the CDR3 DNA reads TGCGCCAGCAGCTTTGAAAGGGGTTGGTCGACGAACACTGAAGCTTTCTTT.

V is TRBV5-1 and J is TRBJ2-7, with 7 bases identical to TRBD2. The CDR3 is 15 residues long. The germline V gene encodes CDR1 SGHRS and CDR2 YFSETQ. After removal of 4 bases from V and 3 bases from J, the junction contained 10 bases not matched to a gene. CDR3 protein: CASSRSSGTFYEQYF. The CDR3 nucleotides read TGCGCCAGCAGCCGTTCGAGCGGGACTTTCTACGAGCAGTACTTC. Full variable domain (missing parts from reference TRBV5-1 and TRBJ2-7): KAGVTQTPRYLIKTRGQQVTLSCSPISGHRSVSWYQQTPGQGLQFLFEYFSETQRNKGNFPGRFSGRQFSNSRSEMNVSTLELGDSALYLCASSRSSGTFYEQYFGPGTRLTVT.

This chain uses TRBV6-6 with TRBJ2-5; perhaps TRBD1 as D (5 bases). V lost 1 base, J lost 2 bases, and 14 bases lay in between. Germline values: CDR1 MNHNY, CDR2 SVGAGI (reference sequence). The CDR3 totals 16 residues. The CDR3 sequence is CASSYLNPTVQETQYF. The CDR3 DNA sequence: TGTGCCAGCAGTTACTTGAACCCGACAGTACAAGAGACCCAGTACTTC.

This clone was picked up one time. The chain is built from TRBV28 and TRBJ1-1; D might be TRBD1 (5 bases). Trimming left V 6 bases short and J 1 base short, with 12 bases between. CDR3 length equals 14 residues. Germline values: CDR1 MDHEN, CDR2 SYDVKM. CDR3 sequence reads: CASRAGLQNTEAFF. In DNA form, the CDR3 reads TGTGCCAGCAGGGCGGGACTCCAGAACACTGAAGCTTTCTTT.

This chain connects TRBV9 to TRBJ1-1, with 8 bases lining up with TRBD1. The junction had 4 bases not matched to a gene; V was cut back by 2 bases and J by 10 bases. Germline V gene sequence: CDR1 SGDLS, CDR2 YYNGEE. The CDR3 has 12 amino acids. For the CDR3, the DNA is TGTGCCAGCAGCGTCGGACAGGGCTCAGCTTTCTTT. As protein: CASSVGQGSAFF.